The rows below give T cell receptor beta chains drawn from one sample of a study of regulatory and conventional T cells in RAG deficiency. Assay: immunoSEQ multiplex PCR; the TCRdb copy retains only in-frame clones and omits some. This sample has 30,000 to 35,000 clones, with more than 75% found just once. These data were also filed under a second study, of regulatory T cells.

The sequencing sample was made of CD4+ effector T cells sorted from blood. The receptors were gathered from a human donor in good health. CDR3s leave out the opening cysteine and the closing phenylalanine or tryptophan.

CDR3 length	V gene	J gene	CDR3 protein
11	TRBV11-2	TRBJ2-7	ASSLEFWDRRF
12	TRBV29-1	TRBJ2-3	SGKRGWGSDTQY
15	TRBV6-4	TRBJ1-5	ASSDSRETHSNQPQH
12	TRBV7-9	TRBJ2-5	ASSLDLLEKTQY
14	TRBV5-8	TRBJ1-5	ASSSRVQNSNQPQH
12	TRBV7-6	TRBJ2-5	ASSLTRGKETQY
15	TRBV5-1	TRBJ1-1	ASSFRTGGEGGTEAF
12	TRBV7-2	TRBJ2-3	ASSLGGAPDTQY
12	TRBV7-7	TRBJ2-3	AVTGTHSTDTQY
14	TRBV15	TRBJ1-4	ATSRDPTRGVEKLF
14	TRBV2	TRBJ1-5	ASSGTSGGYNQPQH
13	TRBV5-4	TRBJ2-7	ASSLGTSRAGEQY
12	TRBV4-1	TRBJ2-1	ASSQEGGGREQF
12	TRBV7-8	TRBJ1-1	ASSPGRGNTEAF
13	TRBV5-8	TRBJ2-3	ASSLWDRGSDTQY
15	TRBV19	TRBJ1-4	ASSPFKGTELFEKLF
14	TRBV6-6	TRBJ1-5	ASSPNTMDSNQPQH
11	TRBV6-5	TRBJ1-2	ASSYIGLDGYT